This entry lists 19 T cell receptor beta chains sequenced from one sample in a study of T cell responses to AZD1222 COVID-19 vaccine. Sequencing was performed with immunoSEQ multiplex PCR; in TCRdb, only in-frame clones are kept and a portion is missing. This sample has about 79,000 clones; 92% occur once, and the top ten carry roughly 6.8%. Sequencing used peripheral blood, obtained on day 0 of MenACWY control vaccination. These receptors all stem from an adult in good health.

The rearrangement joins TRBV9 to TRBJ2-5, with TRBD2 matching 7 bases. J gave up 6 bases and V 3 bases, and 11 bases lay outside the gene matches. There are 15 residues in the CDR3. From germline, CDR1 is SGDLS and CDR2 YYNGEE. The DNA for the CDR3 is TGTGCCAGCAGCGCCCCTCGTGGGGGGGGAAAGACCCAGTACTTC. The encoded protein is CASSAPRGGGKTQYF.

CDR3 sequence (DNA): TGTGCCAGCAGTTACTCGGGGGTGAGGCACGAGCAGTACTTC. It specifies CASSYSGVRHEQYF. This sequence joins TRBV6-5 and TRBJ2-7; D might be TRBD1 or TRBD2, each matching 5 bases. V was pared by 0 bases and J by 5 bases, with 11 bases between. The CDR3 sequence is 14 residues long. From germline, CDR1 is MNHEY and CDR2 SVGAGI.

The chain joins TRBV11-2 to TRBJ2-1; 10 positions match TRBD2. This CDR3 has 15 amino acids. Germline V gene data show CDR1 as SGHAT and CDR2 as FQNNGV. The ends lost 1 base at V and 5 bases at J; junction bases unmatched: 2. CDR3 in DNA: TGTGCCAGCAGCTTAGGGACTAGCGGAAACAATGAGCAGTTCTTC. As protein: CASSLGTSGNNEQFF.

The chain links TRBV5-1 to TRBJ1-4, with D possibly TRBD1 on 6 matching bases. The CDR3 is made up of 15 amino acids. The V and J ends lost 4 bases and 0 bases respectively, with 10 bases between them. The germline V gene encodes CDR1 SGHRS and CDR2 YFSETQ. CDR3 sequence: CASSAGTPTNEKLFF. CDR3 coding DNA: TGCGCCAGCAGCGCCGGGACACCAACTAATGAAAAACTGTTTTTT.

This chain joins TRBV3-1 (or the pseudogene TRBV3-2) and TRBJ2-7; no firm D call. The germline CDR1 and CDR2 sequences are LGHDT and YNNKEL (reference sequence). The CDR3 spans 13 residues. The germline V and J ends were trimmed by 3 bases and 3 bases, with 9 bases remaining between them. The CDR3 spells CASSQASLYEQYF. The CDR3 DNA is TGTGCCAGCAGCCAGGCGTCTCTCTACGAGCAGTACTTC.

This clone was seen only once. The chain uses TRBV19 and TRBJ2-3; unclear D gene. CDR1 and CDR2 (germline): LNHDA, SQIVND (reference sequence). The CDR3 loop spans 15 amino acids. The germline V and J ends were trimmed by 3 bases and 5 bases, with 15 bases remaining between them. DNA for the CDR3: TGTGCCAGTAGTATGTCCCTAGTTTTGATAGATACGCAGTATTTT. Amino acids: CASSMSLVLIDTQYF. The full variable domain, completed using reference TRBV19 and TRBJ2-3, is DGGITQSPKYLFRKEGQNVTLSCEQNLNHDAMYWYRQDPGQGLRLIYYSQIVNDFQKGDIAEGYSVSREKKESFPLTVTSAQKNPTAFYLCASSMSLVLIDTQYFGPGTRLTVL.

The chain links TRBV9 to TRBJ1-4; 9 nucleotides agree with TRBD1. Germline V lookup: CDR1 SGDLS, CDR2 YYNGEE. V lost 4 bases to trimming and J lost 7 bases; unmatched junction nucleotides: 5. This CDR3 has 14 amino acids. For the CDR3, the DNA is TGTGCCAGCAGCTCGGGACAGGGTCTTGAAAAACTGTTTTTT. Translation gives CASSSGQGLEKLFF.

The CDR3 DNA is TGCAGCGCCTCCTACAATGAGCAGTTCTTC. This encodes CSASYNEQFF. The gene calls are TRBV29-1 and TRBJ2-1; no clear D gene. The CDR3 has 10 residues. Trimming took 7 bases from V and 0 from J, leaving 1 base between them. Germline V gene data show CDR1 as SQVTM and CDR2 as ANQGSEA.

The rearrangement joins TRBV7-3 to TRBJ2-7; 12 bases fit TRBD1. Trimming took 3 bases from V and 6 from J; bases not matched to a gene: 12. Germline CDR1 SGHTA, CDR2 FQGTGA. The CDR3 is made up of 17 amino acids. The CDR3 DNA reads as TGTGCCAGCAGCTTCTGGGGACAGGGGGCGCAAAGGAGCGAGCAGTACTTC. The encoded protein is CASSFWGQGAQRSEQYF.

The V call is TRBV28, the J call TRBJ1-2, with 9 bases lining up with TRBD1. Germline V gives CDR1 MDHEN, CDR2 SYDVKM. The trim removed 4 bases at V and 4 bases at J, leaving 4 bases unmatched. The CDR3 runs to 14 residues. For the CDR3, the DNA is TGTGCCAGCAGTTGGACAGGGGAGGGCTATGGCTACACCTTC. This translates into CASSWTGEGYGYTF.

The V gene is TRBV19, the J gene TRBJ2-3; a weak D match, TRBD2 (5 bases). This CDR3 has 11 residues. Trimming cost V 11 bases and J 6 bases, with 12 bases left between them. In germline, CDR1 is LNHDA, CDR2 SQIVND (reference sequence). In DNA form, the CDR3 reads TGTGCCTCGGAGGTCGGGGATACGCAGTATTTT. Translated, it gives CASEVGDTQYF.

This chain joins TRBV7-8 and TRBJ2-2; weak D call: TRBD2 (6 bases). V lost 4 bases and J lost 7, with 16 bases in between. The CDR3 is 15 amino acids. Germline CDR1 and CDR2: SGHVS and FQNEAQ. This chain's CDR3 is CASSSRREFSGELFF. The CDR3 nucleotides are TGTGCCAGCAGCTCTCGGCGGGAATTCAGCGGGGAGCTGTTTTTT.

The chain recombines TRBV27 with TRBJ2-5; perhaps TRBD1 as D (6 bases). V was pared by 1 base and J by 4 bases, with 10 bases between. The CDR3 runs 14 residues. Germline lookup yields CDR1 MNHEY and CDR2 SMNVEV (reference sequence). CDR3: CASSLYTGRETQYF. CDR3 nucleotide sequence: TGTGCCAGCAGTTTATACACAGGGAGAGAGACCCAGTACTTC.

This chain joins TRBV9 and TRBJ2-5, with TRBD2 identical over 11 bases. V trimming: 0 bases; J trimming: 4 bases; junction bases outside the gene matches: 11. Germline CDR1 is SGDLS and CDR2 is YYNGEE. The CDR3 contains 18 residues. The CDR3 here is CASSVAPSGGLGRETQYF. DNA of the CDR3: TGTGCCAGCAGCGTAGCTCCTAGCGGGGGGCTAGGTAGAGAGACCCAGTACTTC.

Here the CDR3 reads CASKLATGAYEQYF. The CDR3 DNA sequence: TGTGCCAGCAAATTAGCCACAGGGGCCTACGAGCAGTACTTC. The rearrangement joins TRBV27 to TRBJ2-7; 7 bases map to TRBD1. Germline V gives CDR1 MNHEY, CDR2 SMNVEV (reference sequence). With 7 bases clipped from V and 2 bases from J, the junction kept 8 bases outside the gene matches. The CDR3 has 14 residues.

The chain carries TRBV6-2 or TRBV6-3 and TRBJ1-2; no definite D call. The germline CDR1 and CDR2 sequences are MNHEY and SVGEGT. The CDR3 has 13 amino acids. Trimming cost V 0 bases and J 3 bases, with 5 bases left between them. CDR3 in DNA: TGTGCCAGCAGTTACTCGAGCGACTATGGCTACACCTTC. It codes for CASSYSSDYGYTF.

This sequence joins TRBV27 and TRBJ2-7; 7 bases are a match to TRBD1. Germline V lookup: CDR1 MNHEY, CDR2 SMNVEV (reference sequence). The CDR3 extends over 15 amino acids. The ends lost 2 bases at V and 0 bases at J; junction bases unmatched: 4. CDR3 DNA: TGTGCCAGCAGTTTAATGGGACAGACCTCCTACGAGCAGTACTTC. Translating gives CASSLMGQTSYEQYF.

The chain has TRBV9 and TRBJ1-3; D is uncertain. Germline loops: CDR1 SGDLS, CDR2 YYNGEE. The CDR3 has 17 amino acids. V lost 2 bases to trimming and J lost 0 bases, with 15 bases between them. The CDR3 nucleotides are TGTGCCAGCAGCGTCCAACTTGGGCAGAACTCTGGAAACACCATATATTTT. Translating it yields CASSVQLGQNSGNTIYF.

The chain joins TRBV30 to TRBJ2-5; D perhaps matches TRBD2 (5 bases). V shed 4 bases and J shed 5 bases, with 14 bases lying between them. This CDR3 contains 13 residues. From germline, CDR1 is GTSNPN and CDR2 SVGIG (reference sequence). CDR3 amino acids: CAWKSPLAETQYF. The CDR3 DNA follows: TGTGCCTGGAAATCGCCGTTAGCGGAGACCCAGTACTTC. Complete variable domain (other parts from reference TRBV30 and TRBJ2-5): SQTIHQWPATLVQPVGSPLSLECTVEGTSNPNLYWYRQAAGRGLQLLFYSVGIGQISSEVPQNLSASRPQDRQFILSSKKLLLSDSGFYLCAWKSPLAETQYFGPGTRLLVL.